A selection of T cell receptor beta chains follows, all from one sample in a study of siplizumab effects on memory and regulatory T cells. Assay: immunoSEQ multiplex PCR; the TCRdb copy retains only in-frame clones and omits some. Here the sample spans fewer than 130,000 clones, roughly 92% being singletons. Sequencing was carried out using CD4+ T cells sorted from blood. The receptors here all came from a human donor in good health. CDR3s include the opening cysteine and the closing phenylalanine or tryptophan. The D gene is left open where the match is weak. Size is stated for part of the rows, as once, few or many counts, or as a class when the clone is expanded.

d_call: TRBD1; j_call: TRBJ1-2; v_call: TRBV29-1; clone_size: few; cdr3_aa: CSVRTGTHGYTF; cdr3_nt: TGCAGCGTCCGGACAGGGACTCATGGCTACACCTTC
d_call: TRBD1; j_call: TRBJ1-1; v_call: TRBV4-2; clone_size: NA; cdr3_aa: CASSQVADRANTEAFF; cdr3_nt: TGTGCCAGCAGCCAGGTGGCCGACAGGGCGAACACTGAAGCTTTCTTT
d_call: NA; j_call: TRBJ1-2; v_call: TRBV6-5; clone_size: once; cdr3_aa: CASTRGTKQNYGYTF; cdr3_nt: TGTGCCAGCACGAGGGGGACAAAACAGAACTATGGCTACACCTTC
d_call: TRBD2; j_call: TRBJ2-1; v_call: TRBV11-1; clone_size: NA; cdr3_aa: CASSLARTSGGENNEQFF; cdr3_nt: TGTGCCAGCAGCTTAGCGCGCACTAGCGGGGGGGAAAACAATGAGCAGTTCTTC
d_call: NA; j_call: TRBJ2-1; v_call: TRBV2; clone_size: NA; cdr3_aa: CASSEGTEQFF; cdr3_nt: TGTGCCAGCAGTGAAGGGACGGAGCAGTTCTTC
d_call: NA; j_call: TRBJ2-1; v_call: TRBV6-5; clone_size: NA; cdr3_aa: CASRTPLALNEQFF; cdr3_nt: TGTGCCAGCAGAACCCCGCTAGCGCTCAATGAGCAGTTCTTC
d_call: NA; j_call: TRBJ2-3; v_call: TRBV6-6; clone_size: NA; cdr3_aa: CASRAGRADTQYF; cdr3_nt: TGTGCCAGCAGGGCGGGCCGGGCGGATACGCAGTATTTT
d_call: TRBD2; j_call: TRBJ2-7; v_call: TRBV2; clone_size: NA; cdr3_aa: CASSEDLAETYEQYF; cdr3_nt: TGTGCCAGCAGTGAGGATCTAGCGGAAACCTACGAGCAGTACTTC
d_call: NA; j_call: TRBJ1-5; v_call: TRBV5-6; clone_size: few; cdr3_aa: CASSLASNQPQHF; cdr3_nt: TGTGCCAGCAGCTTGGCTAGCAATCAGCCCCAGCATTTT
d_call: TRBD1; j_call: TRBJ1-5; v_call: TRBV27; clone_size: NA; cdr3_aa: CASSRTGGAGSNQPQHF; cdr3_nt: TGTGCCAGCAGTCGGACAGGGGGCGCAGGGAGCAATCAGCCCCAGCATTTT
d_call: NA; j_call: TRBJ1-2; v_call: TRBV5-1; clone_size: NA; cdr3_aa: CASASPGTIGYTF; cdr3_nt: TGCGCCAGCGCCTCCCCAGGGACCATTGGCTACACCTTC
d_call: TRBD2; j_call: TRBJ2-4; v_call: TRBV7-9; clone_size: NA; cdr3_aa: CASSRITGLAGGIGNIQYF; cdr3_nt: TGTGCCAGCAGCCGAATTACGGGACTAGCGGGAGGCATCGGTAACATTCAGTACTTC
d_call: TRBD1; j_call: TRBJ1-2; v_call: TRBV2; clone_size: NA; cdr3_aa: CASGTGGGYGYTF; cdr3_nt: TGTGCCAGCGGGACAGGTGGCGGCTATGGCTACACCTTC
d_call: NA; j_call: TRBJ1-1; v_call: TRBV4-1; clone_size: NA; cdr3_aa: CASSQDPPQTNTEAFF; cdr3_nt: TGCGCCAGCAGCCAAGACCCCCCACAAACAAACACTGAAGCTTTCTTT
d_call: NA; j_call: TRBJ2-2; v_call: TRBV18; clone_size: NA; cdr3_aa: CASSPQDGNTGELFF; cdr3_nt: TGTGCCAGCTCACCTCAGGACGGGAACACCGGGGAGCTGTTTTTT
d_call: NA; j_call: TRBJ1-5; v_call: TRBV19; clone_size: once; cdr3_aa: CASSIEPSQGYQPQHF; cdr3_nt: TGTGCCAGTAGTATAGAACCTAGTCAGGGCTATCAGCCCCAGCATTTT
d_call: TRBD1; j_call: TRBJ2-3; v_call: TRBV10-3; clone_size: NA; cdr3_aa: CAISRTGETDTQYF; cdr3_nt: TGTGCCATCAGCCGTACAGGGGAGACAGATACGCAGTATTTT
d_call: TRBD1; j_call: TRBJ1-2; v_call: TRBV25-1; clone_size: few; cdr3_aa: CASSDGTAYGYTF; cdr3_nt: TGTGCCAGCAGTGACGGGACAGCCTATGGCTACACCTTC
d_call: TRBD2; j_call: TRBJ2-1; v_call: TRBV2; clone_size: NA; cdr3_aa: CASRRTSGAVSSYNEQFF; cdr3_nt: TGTGCCAGCAGGAGGACTAGCGGGGCGGTTAGCTCCTACAATGAGCAGTTCTTC
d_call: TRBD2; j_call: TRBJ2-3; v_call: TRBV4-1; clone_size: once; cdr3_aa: CASSRGTSGASTDTQYF; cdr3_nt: TGCGCCAGCAGCCGGGGGACTAGCGGAGCCAGCACAGATACGCAGTATTTT
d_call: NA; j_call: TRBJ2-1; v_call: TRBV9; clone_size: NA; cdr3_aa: CASSRYNEQFF; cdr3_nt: TGTGCCAGCAGCCGCTACAATGAGCAGTTCTTC
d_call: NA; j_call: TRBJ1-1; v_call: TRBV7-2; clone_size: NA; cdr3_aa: CASSYRTENTEAFF; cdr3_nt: TGTGCCAGCAGCTATCGGACGGAGAACACTGAAGCTTTCTTT
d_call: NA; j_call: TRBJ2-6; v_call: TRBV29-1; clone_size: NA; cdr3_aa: CSVGNRAGANVLTF; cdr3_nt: TGCAGCGTGGGGAACAGGGCTGGGGCCAACGTCCTGACTTTC
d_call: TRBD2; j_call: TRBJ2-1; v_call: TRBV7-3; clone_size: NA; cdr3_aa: CASSLSGSGTYNEQFF; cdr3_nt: TGTGCCAGCAGCTTAAGCGGGAGTGGGACCTACAATGAGCAGTTCTTC
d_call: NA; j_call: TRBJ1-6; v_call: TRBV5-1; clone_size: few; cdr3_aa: CASSISGDPPLHF; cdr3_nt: TGCGCCAGCAGCATATCAGGGGATCCACCCCTCCACTTT
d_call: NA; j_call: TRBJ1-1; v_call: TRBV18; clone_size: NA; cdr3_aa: CASSFIGRNTEAFF; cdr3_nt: TGTGCCAGCTCCTTCATAGGGCGGAACACTGAAGCTTTCTTT
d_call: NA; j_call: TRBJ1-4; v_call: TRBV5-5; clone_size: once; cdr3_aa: CASSSESLANEKLFF; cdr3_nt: TGTGCCAGCAGCTCCGAGTCTTTAGCTAATGAAAAACTGTTTTTT
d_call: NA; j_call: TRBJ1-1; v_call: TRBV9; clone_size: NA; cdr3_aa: CASSWGRNTEAFF; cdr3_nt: TGTGCCAGCAGCTGGGGGCGGAACACTGAAGCTTTCTTT
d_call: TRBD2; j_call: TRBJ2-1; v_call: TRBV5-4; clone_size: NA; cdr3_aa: CATQAGGPGVNEQFF; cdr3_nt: TGTGCCACTCAAGCGGGGGGGCCAGGGGTAAATGAGCAGTTCTTC
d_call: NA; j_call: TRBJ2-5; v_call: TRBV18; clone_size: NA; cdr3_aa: CASSPGPQETQYF; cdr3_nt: TGTGCCAGCTCACCGGGACCACAAGAGACCCAGTACTTC
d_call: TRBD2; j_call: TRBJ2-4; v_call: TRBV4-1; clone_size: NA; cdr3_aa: CASSQVSGGVAKNIQYF; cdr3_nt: TGCGCCAGCAGCCAAGTCTCGGGGGGGGTAGCCAAAAACATTCAGTACTTC
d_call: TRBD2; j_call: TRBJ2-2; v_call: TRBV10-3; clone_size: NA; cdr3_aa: CAISDGASGNTGELFF; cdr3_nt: TGTGCCATCAGTGACGGGGCTAGCGGGAACACCGGGGAGCTGTTTTTT
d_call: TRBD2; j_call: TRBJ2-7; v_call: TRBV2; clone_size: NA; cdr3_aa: CASTPASGAYEQYF; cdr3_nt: TGTGCCAGCACCCCGGCTAGCGGAGCCTACGAGCAGTACTTC
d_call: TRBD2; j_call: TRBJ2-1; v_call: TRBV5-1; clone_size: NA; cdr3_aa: CASSPSGKSHNEQFF; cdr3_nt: TGCGCCAGCAGCCCTAGCGGGAAAAGCCACAATGAGCAGTTCTTC
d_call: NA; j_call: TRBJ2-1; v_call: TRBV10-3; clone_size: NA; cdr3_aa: CAIANGAYNEQFF; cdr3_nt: TGTGCCATCGCCAACGGAGCGTACAATGAGCAGTTCTTC